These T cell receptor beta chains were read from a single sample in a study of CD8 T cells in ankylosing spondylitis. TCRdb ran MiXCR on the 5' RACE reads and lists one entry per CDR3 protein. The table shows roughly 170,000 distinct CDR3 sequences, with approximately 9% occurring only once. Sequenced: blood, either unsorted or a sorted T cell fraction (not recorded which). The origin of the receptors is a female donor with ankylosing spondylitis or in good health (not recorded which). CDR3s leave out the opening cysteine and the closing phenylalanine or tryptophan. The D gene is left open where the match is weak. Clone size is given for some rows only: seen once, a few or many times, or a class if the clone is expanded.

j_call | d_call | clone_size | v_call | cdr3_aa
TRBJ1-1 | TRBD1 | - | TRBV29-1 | SVTGGNLNTEAF
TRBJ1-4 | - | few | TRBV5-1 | ASSLGTNNEKLF
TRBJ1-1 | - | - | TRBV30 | AWSIDRNTEAF
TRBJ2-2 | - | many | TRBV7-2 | ASSLVTSVPTGELF
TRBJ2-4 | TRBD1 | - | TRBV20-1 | SASGGQGENIQY
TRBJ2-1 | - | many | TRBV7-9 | ASSPRWDFYNEQF
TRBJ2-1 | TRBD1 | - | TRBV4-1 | ASSIPGTVYNEQF
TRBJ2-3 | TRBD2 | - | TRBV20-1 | SAIRTSGRRDTQY
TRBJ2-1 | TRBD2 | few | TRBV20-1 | SAPRLAGALGNNEQF
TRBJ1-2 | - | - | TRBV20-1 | SARTDGNYGYT
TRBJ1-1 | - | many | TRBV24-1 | ATTAGGNTEAF
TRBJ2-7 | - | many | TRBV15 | ATSREDFPYEQY
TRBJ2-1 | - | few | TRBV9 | ASSAMGERLYNEQF
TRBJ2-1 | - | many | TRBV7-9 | ASMGGGEQF
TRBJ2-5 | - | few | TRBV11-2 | ASSSQATQGETQY
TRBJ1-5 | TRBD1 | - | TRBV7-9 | ASSFGQGLEQPQH
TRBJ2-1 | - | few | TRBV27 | ASSLTGVGEQF
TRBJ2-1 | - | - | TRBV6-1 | ASSSRLERDEQF